Listed below are T cell receptor beta chains from one sample, sequenced in a study of blood T cell repertoires in COVID-19. Clones were sequenced by immunoSEQ multiplex PCR, and TCRdb holds only the in-frame ones, with some missing. The table lists approximately 280,000 clones, about nine tenths of them singletons. The sequencing input was peripheral blood. The receptor source for this set is a woman aged 60-70 years with acute or convalescent COVID-19. Each CDR3 is given with its conserved first and last residue. Each record gives: J gene, D gene, V gene, clone size, CDR3 DNA, CDR3 protein. A D gene is named only where the DNA matches it firmly. Clone size appears in some rows only: once, few, many, or a class for an expanded clone.

j_gene: TRBJ2-6
d_gene: NA
v_gene: TRBV24-1
abundance: NA
CDR3nt: TGTGCCACCAGTGACTTCAGCAGGTCTGGGGCCAACGTCCTGACTTTC
CDR3aa: CATSDFSRSGANVLTF

j_gene: TRBJ2-7
d_gene: TRBD1
v_gene: TRBV30
abundance: NA
CDR3nt: TGTGCCTGGGGGGACAGAACCTACGAGCAGTACTTC
CDR3aa: CAWGDRTYEQYF

j_gene: TRBJ1-2
d_gene: TRBD1
v_gene: TRBV7-2
abundance: NA
CDR3nt: TGTGCCAGCAGCTTAGATTACAGGGGTTACTATGGCTACACCTTC
CDR3aa: CASSLDYRGYYGYTF

j_gene: TRBJ2-3
d_gene: TRBD2
v_gene: TRBV9
abundance: NA
CDR3nt: TGTGCCAGCAGCGTAGGAGTAGCGGGGGGGCAAAGGGCGGATACGCAGTATTTT
CDR3aa: CASSVGVAGGQRADTQYF

j_gene: TRBJ1-5
d_gene: TRBD1
v_gene: TRBV5-6
abundance: NA
CDR3nt: TGTGCCAGCAGCTCCGGGACAGGGCTTTCGCCCCAGCATTTT
CDR3aa: CASSSGTGLSPQHF

j_gene: TRBJ2-7
d_gene: TRBD1
v_gene: TRBV27
abundance: once
CDR3nt: TGTGCCAGCAGACGCCCCCAGGGACAGGGGTTTGGCGAGCAGTACTTC
CDR3aa: CASRRPQGQGFGEQYF

j_gene: TRBJ2-1
d_gene: NA
v_gene: TRBV5-6
abundance: NA
CDR3nt: TGTGCCAGCAGCTTGGGCGTAGGCAAGGGGCTAAATGAGCAGTTCTTC
CDR3aa: CASSLGVGKGLNEQFF

j_gene: TRBJ1-1
d_gene: NA
v_gene: TRBV7-9
abundance: NA
CDR3nt: TGTGCCAGCGGAACAGGGATGAACACTGAAGCTTTCTTT
CDR3aa: CASGTGMNTEAFF

j_gene: TRBJ1-1
d_gene: TRBD1
v_gene: TRBV6-2/TRBV6-3
abundance: NA
CDR3nt: TGTGCCAGCAGTTTTCCCGGGACAGGGTCAACTGAAGCTTTCTTT
CDR3aa: CASSFPGTGSTEAFF

j_gene: TRBJ2-4
d_gene: NA
v_gene: TRBV29-1
abundance: NA
CDR3nt: TGCAGCGTTGAAGGGGGGGATGCGGCCAAAAACATTCAGTACTTC
CDR3aa: CSVEGGDAAKNIQYF

j_gene: TRBJ2-7
d_gene: TRBD1
v_gene: TRBV5-1
abundance: NA
CDR3nt: TGCGCCAGCAGCTTGGAACAGGGGCCCGCCTGGGAGCAGTACTTC
CDR3aa: CASSLEQGPAWEQYF

j_gene: TRBJ1-1
d_gene: NA
v_gene: TRBV27
abundance: NA
CDR3nt: TGTGCCAGCAGTCCCTACGGGGACATTCCAGGTGAAGCTTTCTTT
CDR3aa: CASSPYGDIPGEAFF

j_gene: TRBJ2-1
d_gene: TRBD2
v_gene: TRBV7-3
abundance: NA
CDR3nt: TGTGCCAGCAGCTTAAGCGGGGGGCTATCTATTGAGCAGTTCTTC
CDR3aa: CASSLSGGLSIEQFF

j_gene: TRBJ2-2
d_gene: NA
v_gene: TRBV14
abundance: NA
CDR3nt: TGTGCCAGCAGCCATGACAGGACTGCCCTCGACGCCGGGGAGCTGTTTTTT
CDR3aa: CASSHDRTALDAGELFF

j_gene: TRBJ1-1
d_gene: NA
v_gene: TRBV29-1
abundance: NA
CDR3nt: TGCAGCGTCGGAGGAACATCGGGCACTGAAGCTTTCTTT
CDR3aa: CSVGGTSGTEAFF

j_gene: TRBJ2-5
d_gene: NA
v_gene: TRBV7-9
abundance: NA
CDR3nt: TGTGCCAGCAGGCAGGCGGAGACCCAGTACTTC
CDR3aa: CASRQAETQYF

j_gene: TRBJ2-7
d_gene: NA
v_gene: TRBV11-2
abundance: NA
CDR3nt: TGTGCCAGCAGCTTACCAGGACAGTACGAGCAGTACTTC
CDR3aa: CASSLPGQYEQYF

j_gene: TRBJ2-7
d_gene: TRBD1
v_gene: TRBV6-1
abundance: NA
CDR3nt: TGTGCCAGCAGTGAAATCTCGCGGGACAGGGGGCTTGAGCAGTACTTC
CDR3aa: CASSEISRDRGLEQYF

j_gene: TRBJ1-4
d_gene: TRBD1
v_gene: TRBV27
abundance: NA
CDR3nt: TGTGCCAGCAGGAAATGGACAGGGCTGGCGTATAATGAAAAACTGTTTTTT
CDR3aa: CASRKWTGLAYNEKLFF

j_gene: TRBJ1-1
d_gene: NA
v_gene: TRBV28
abundance: NA
CDR3nt: TGTGCCAGCCATTCGTACGGACAACGGAACACTGAAGCTTTCTTT
CDR3aa: CASHSYGQRNTEAFF

j_gene: TRBJ2-3
d_gene: TRBD1
v_gene: TRBV11-2
abundance: NA
CDR3nt: TGTGCCAGCAGCTTGGGACAGAACACAGATACGCAGTATTTT
CDR3aa: CASSLGQNTDTQYF

j_gene: TRBJ1-3
d_gene: NA
v_gene: TRBV18
abundance: NA
CDR3nt: TGTGCCAGCTCACCGGGACTGACGAACCAGGTGGGAAACACCATATATTTT
CDR3aa: CASSPGLTNQVGNTIYF

j_gene: TRBJ1-1
d_gene: NA
v_gene: TRBV6-2/TRBV6-3
abundance: NA
CDR3nt: TGTGCCAGCAGTTACTCTCGGGTCAGGGAAGGGACTGAAGCTTTCTTT
CDR3aa: CASSYSRVREGTEAFF

j_gene: TRBJ2-7
d_gene: TRBD1
v_gene: TRBV5-1
abundance: once
CDR3nt: TGCGCCAGCAGCCTTGGACAGGGACTCGGGGTGCAGTACTTC
CDR3aa: CASSLGQGLGVQYF

j_gene: TRBJ2-1
d_gene: TRBD2
v_gene: TRBV7-2
abundance: NA
CDR3nt: TGTGCCAGCAGCCCCGGGGGGGGGCCTGAGCAGTTCTTC
CDR3aa: CASSPGGGPEQFF

j_gene: TRBJ2-7
d_gene: TRBD1
v_gene: TRBV7-3
abundance: once
CDR3nt: TGTGCCACCGGACAGGGTACCTACGAGCAGTACTTC
CDR3aa: CATGQGTYEQYF

j_gene: TRBJ1-5
d_gene: TRBD1
v_gene: TRBV27
abundance: once
CDR3nt: TGTGCCAGCAGTTTACGACAGGGGTTTAATCAGCCCCAGCATTTT
CDR3aa: CASSLRQGFNQPQHF

j_gene: TRBJ1-6
d_gene: NA
v_gene: TRBV7-8
abundance: NA
CDR3nt: TGTGCCACCCAGGACAGCTCCTATAATTCACCCCTCCACTTT
CDR3aa: CATQDSSYNSPLHF

j_gene: TRBJ1-2
d_gene: TRBD1
v_gene: TRBV4-2
abundance: NA
CDR3nt: TGTGCCAGCAGCCAAGGGACAGGGGGTTCTAACTATGGCTACACCTTC
CDR3aa: CASSQGTGGSNYGYTF

j_gene: TRBJ2-2
d_gene: TRBD2
v_gene: TRBV29-1
abundance: NA
CDR3nt: TGCAGCGCGGAGGGACTAGCGGGGGCCCCAGGATTGCGCGCCGGGGAGCTGTTTTTT
CDR3aa: CSAEGLAGAPGLRAGELFF

j_gene: TRBJ2-7
d_gene: TRBD1
v_gene: TRBV12-3/TRBV12-4
abundance: NA
CDR3nt: TGTGCCAGCAGTCAGTTCAGGGGGCGCGAGCAGTACTTC
CDR3aa: CASSQFRGREQYF

j_gene: TRBJ2-5
d_gene: NA
v_gene: TRBV20-1
abundance: NA
CDR3nt: TGCAGTGCTAATCGGCAAGAGACCCAGTACTTC
CDR3aa: CSANRQETQYF

j_gene: TRBJ2-7
d_gene: TRBD2
v_gene: TRBV5-4
abundance: NA
CDR3nt: TGTGCCAGCAGCTTGGTATCTAGCGGGATCCCCGAGCAGTACTTC
CDR3aa: CASSLVSSGIPEQYF

j_gene: TRBJ2-2
d_gene: NA
v_gene: TRBV6-5
abundance: once
CDR3nt: TGTGCCAGCACGAGGTACGGCGGGGAGCTGTTTTTT
CDR3aa: CASTRYGGELFF

j_gene: TRBJ2-6
d_gene: TRBD1
v_gene: TRBV7-3
abundance: once
CDR3nt: TGTGCCAGCAGCTCGGGACAGGGGGCCTCTGGGGCCAACGTCCTGACTTTC
CDR3aa: CASSSGQGASGANVLTF

j_gene: TRBJ2-1
d_gene: TRBD2
v_gene: TRBV19
abundance: NA
CDR3nt: TGTGCCAGTAGTATAACCCGGGGGGGCCATAATGAGCAGTTCTTC
CDR3aa: CASSITRGGHNEQFF

j_gene: TRBJ1-2
d_gene: NA
v_gene: TRBV5-6
abundance: few
CDR3nt: TGTGCCAGCAGCTTGGGTCAGGGCAACTATGGCTACACCTTC
CDR3aa: CASSLGQGNYGYTF

j_gene: TRBJ1-1
d_gene: NA
v_gene: TRBV4-1
abundance: NA
CDR3nt: TGCGCCAGCAGCCAAGCGAGATTGAACACTGAAGCTTTCTTT
CDR3aa: CASSQARLNTEAFF

j_gene: TRBJ1-1
d_gene: NA
v_gene: TRBV7-9
abundance: NA
CDR3nt: TGTGCCAGCAGCTATCAGGGTTTACCTGAAGCTTTCTTT
CDR3aa: CASSYQGLPEAFF

j_gene: TRBJ2-7
d_gene: NA
v_gene: TRBV6-5
abundance: NA
CDR3nt: TGTGCCAGCAGTTACTCCCGGGACACCTACGAGCAGTACTTC
CDR3aa: CASSYSRDTYEQYF

j_gene: TRBJ2-7
d_gene: TRBD2
v_gene: TRBV3-1/TRBV3-2
abundance: NA
CDR3nt: TGTGCCAGCAGCCGGGGACTAGCGGGAGGCCACTCCTACGAGCAGTACTTC
CDR3aa: CASSRGLAGGHSYEQYF

j_gene: TRBJ1-1
d_gene: NA
v_gene: TRBV7-6
abundance: NA
CDR3nt: TGTGCCAGCAGCTTAAACAGGGCGTGGGGCACTGAAGCTTTCTTT
CDR3aa: CASSLNRAWGTEAFF

j_gene: TRBJ2-7
d_gene: TRBD1
v_gene: TRBV9
abundance: NA
CDR3nt: TGTGCCAGCAGCGTAGGCCCCCTGACAGGGGGGAACTACGAGCAGTACTTC
CDR3aa: CASSVGPLTGGNYEQYF

j_gene: TRBJ2-1
d_gene: TRBD2
v_gene: TRBV10-1
abundance: few
CDR3nt: TGCGCCAGCAGCGAGCTTGCTCTTAGCGGGACGCCCTTCAGCTCCTACAATGAGCAGTTCTTC
CDR3aa: CASSELALSGTPFSSYNEQFF

j_gene: TRBJ2-3
d_gene: NA
v_gene: TRBV7-3
abundance: NA
CDR3nt: TGTGCCAGCAGCTTAGATGGGGGCACGACAGATACGCAGTATTTT
CDR3aa: CASSLDGGTTDTQYF

j_gene: TRBJ2-1
d_gene: TRBD2
v_gene: TRBV20-1
abundance: NA
CDR3nt: TGCAGTGCTAGTAGGTGGGCGGGGAGGGAATACAATGAGCAGTTCTTC
CDR3aa: CSASRWAGREYNEQFF